This is a list of T cell receptor beta chains from one sample in a study of CD8+ T cells in alopecia areata. Here immunoSEQ multiplex PCR was the method, and the copy in TCRdb shows in-frame clones only, minus some. The top ten clones hold under 20% of a sample with over 25,000 clones, 70% to 80% of them seen once. The sample comprised NKG2D-low CD8+ T cells sorted from blood. All receptors come from a human donor with alopecia areata. CDR3s include the opening cysteine and the closing phenylalanine or tryptophan. A D gene is named only where the DNA matches it firmly. Size is stated for part of the rows, as once, few or many counts, or as a class when the clone is expanded.

>TRBV11-1|TRBJ2-3|TRBD2|once
CASSSRDYYTDTQYF
TGTGCCAGCAGCAGCCGGGACTACTACACAGATACGCAGTATTTT
>TRBV4-3|TRBJ2-7|TRBD2|-
CASSQDVASGGSSYEQYF
TGCGCCAGCAGCCAAGATGTTGCTAGCGGGGGGAGCTCCTACGAGCAGTACTTC
>TRBV7-9|TRBJ2-7|-|-
CASSLARMESYEQYF
TGTGCCAGCAGCTTAGCGCGTATGGAATCCTACGAGCAGTACTTC
>TRBV4-3|TRBJ1-1|-|-
CASSQATENTEAFF
TGCGCCAGCAGCCAAGCGACAGAAAACACTGAAGCTTTCTTT
>TRBV29-1|TRBJ1-1|-|-
CSERRGGWTEAFF
TGCAGCGAAAGAAGAGGGGGGTGGACTGAAGCTTTCTTT
>TRBV7-8|TRBJ2-3|TRBD1|-
CASSPLRTGGLEDTQYF
TGTGCCAGCAGCCCTTTGCGGACAGGGGGCTTGGAGGATACGCAGTATTTT
>TRBV23-1|TRBJ2-7|-|-
CASSQPGVSEQYF
TGCGCCAGCAGTCAACCCGGTGTAAGTGAGCAGTACTTC
>TRBV28|TRBJ1-3|TRBD1|few
CASSFWQGELGNTIYF
TGTGCCAGCAGTTTTTGGCAGGGGGAATTGGGAAACACCATATATTTT
>TRBV4-1|TRBJ2-7|TRBD1|-
CASSQPGTGVSEQYF
TGCGCCAGCAGCCAACCCGGGACAGGGGTATCCGAGCAGTACTTC
>TRBV27|TRBJ2-7|-|-
CASRPGTHYYEQYF
TGTGCCAGCAGACCCGGGACTCATTACTACGAGCAGTACTTC
>TRBV29-1|TRBJ1-1|-|-
CSVFRVGTEAFF
TGCAGCGTTTTCAGGGTGGGCACTGAAGCTTTCTTT
>TRBV27|TRBJ2-7|TRBD2|-
CASSRGGGGLEQYF
TGTGCCAGCTCTAGGGGCGGGGGTGGACTTGAGCAGTACTTC